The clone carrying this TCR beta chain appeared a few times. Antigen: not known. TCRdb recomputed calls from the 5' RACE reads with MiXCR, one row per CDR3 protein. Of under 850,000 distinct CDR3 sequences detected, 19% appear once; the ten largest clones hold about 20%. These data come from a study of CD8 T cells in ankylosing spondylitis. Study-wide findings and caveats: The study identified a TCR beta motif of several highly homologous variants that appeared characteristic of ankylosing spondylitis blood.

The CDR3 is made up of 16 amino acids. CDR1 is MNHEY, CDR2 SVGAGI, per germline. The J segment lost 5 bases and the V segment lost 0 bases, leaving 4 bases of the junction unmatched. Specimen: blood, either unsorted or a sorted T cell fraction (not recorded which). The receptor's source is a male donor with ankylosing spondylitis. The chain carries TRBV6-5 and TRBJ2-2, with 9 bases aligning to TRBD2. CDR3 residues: CASSYSSGSKTGELFF. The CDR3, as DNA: TGTGCCAGCAGTTACTCTAGCGGGAGCAAAACCGGGGAGCTGTTTTTT.